This T cell receptor (beta chain) was profiled in a study of tumor-infiltrating lymphocytes in primary liver carcinoma. This clonotype was recorded at least ten times. Constant-region priming of around 530 ng total RNA yielded TCR beta cDNA. For TCR beta, libraries were produced by three nested multiplex PCR rounds using slightly modified ARM-PCR. TCRdb ran MiXCR on the multiplex PCR reads and lists one entry per CDR3 protein. The sample holds about 210,000 distinct CDR3 sequences, roughly 61% seen once. Germline DNA was extracted too, while blood RNA derived from unsorted whole blood. Sequencing used peripheral blood. The receptor comes from a woman aged 60-70 years with primary liver carcinoma and hepatitis B virus infection.

CDR3 sequence (DNA): TGTGCCAGCAGTCCCGGGACAGGGGGTACCCTTGAAGCTTTCTTT. It translates to CASSPGTGGTLEAFF. The chain couples TRBV12-3 or TRBV12-4 to TRBJ1-1, with TRBD1 identical over 11 bases. The CDR3 contains 15 residues. V shed 5 bases and J 7 bases; nucleotides not matched to a gene: 9.